This T cell receptor (beta chain) originates from a study of OX40 agonist ivuxolimab in advanced cancers. Sequencing was performed with immunoSEQ multiplex PCR; in TCRdb, only in-frame clones are kept and a portion is missing. Of tens of thousands of clones listed, under 90% are singletons. This clone was seen at least ten times. The CDR3 covers 15 residues. Germline lookup yields CDR1 SGHVS and CDR2 FQNEAQ. V gave up 2 bases and J gave up 1 base, with 11 bases separating them. The specimen was CD4+ or CD8+ T cells sorted from blood, collected in a trial of the OX40 agonist ivuxolimab. This TCR came from an adult with an advanced solid tumor such as melanoma, head and neck, liver or kidney cancer. The chain recombines TRBV7-8 with TRBJ1-1; no clear D. The CDR3 DNA follows: TGTGCCAGCAGCTTATCCAGCTCCGGGAACACTGAAGCTTTCTTT. It specifies CASSLSSSGNTEAFF.